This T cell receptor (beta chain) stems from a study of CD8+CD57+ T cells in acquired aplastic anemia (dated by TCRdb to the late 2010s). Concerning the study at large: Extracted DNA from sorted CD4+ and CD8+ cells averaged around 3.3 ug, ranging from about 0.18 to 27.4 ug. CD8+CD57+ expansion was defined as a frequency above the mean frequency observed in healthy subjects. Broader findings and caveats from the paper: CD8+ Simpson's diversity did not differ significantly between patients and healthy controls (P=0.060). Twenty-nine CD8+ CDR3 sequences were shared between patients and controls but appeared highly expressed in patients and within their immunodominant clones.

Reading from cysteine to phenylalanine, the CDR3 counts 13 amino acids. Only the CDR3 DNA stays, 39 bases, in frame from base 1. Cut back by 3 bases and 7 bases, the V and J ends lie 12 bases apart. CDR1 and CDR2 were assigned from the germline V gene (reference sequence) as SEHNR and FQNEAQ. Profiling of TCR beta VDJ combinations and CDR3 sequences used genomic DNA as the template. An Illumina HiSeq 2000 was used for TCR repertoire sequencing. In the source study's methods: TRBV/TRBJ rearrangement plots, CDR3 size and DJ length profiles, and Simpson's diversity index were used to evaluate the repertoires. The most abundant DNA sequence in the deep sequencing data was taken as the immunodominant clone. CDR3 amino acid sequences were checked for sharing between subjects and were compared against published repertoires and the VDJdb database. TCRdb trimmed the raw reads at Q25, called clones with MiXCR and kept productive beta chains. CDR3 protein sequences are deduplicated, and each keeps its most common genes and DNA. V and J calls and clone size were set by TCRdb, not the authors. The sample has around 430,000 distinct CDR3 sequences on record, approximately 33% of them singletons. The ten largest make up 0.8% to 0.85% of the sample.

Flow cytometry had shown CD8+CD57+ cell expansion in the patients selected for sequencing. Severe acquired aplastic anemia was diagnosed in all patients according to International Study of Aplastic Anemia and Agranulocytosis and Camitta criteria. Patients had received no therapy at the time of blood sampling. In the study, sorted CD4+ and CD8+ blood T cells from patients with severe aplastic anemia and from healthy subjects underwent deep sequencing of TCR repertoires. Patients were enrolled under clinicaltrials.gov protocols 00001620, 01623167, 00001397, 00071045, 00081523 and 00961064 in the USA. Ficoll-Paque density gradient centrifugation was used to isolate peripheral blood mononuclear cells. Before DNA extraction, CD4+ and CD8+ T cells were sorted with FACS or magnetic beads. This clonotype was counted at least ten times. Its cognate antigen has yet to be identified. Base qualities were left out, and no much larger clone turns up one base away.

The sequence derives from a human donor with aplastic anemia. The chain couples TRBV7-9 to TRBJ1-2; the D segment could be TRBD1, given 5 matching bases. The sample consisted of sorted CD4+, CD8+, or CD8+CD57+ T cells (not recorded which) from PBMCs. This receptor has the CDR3 CASSLEGMGGYTF. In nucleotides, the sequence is TGTGCCAGCAGCTTGGAGGGGATGGGTGGCTACACCTTC.